The T cell receptor (beta chain) described here comes from a study of T cell responses to AZD1222 COVID-19 vaccine. Across the whole study: Both about-4-week and about-12-week second-dose recipients were combined.

Comments on this clone: Its cognate antigen is unknown.

Assay used: immunoSEQ multiplex PCR; TCRdb lists only in-frame clones, some missing. Counted here are around 96,000 clones, about 88% occurring once; the ten biggest clones make up 2.8%. Notes on the study in general: Clonal diversity was possibly underestimated; the donors were predominantly white British and more often female. Rises in breadth and depth of Spike-specific TCRs came after two AZD1222 doses.

The germline V gene encodes CDR1 SEHNR and CDR2 FQNEAQ (reference sequence). Trimming removed 1 base at V and 2 bases at J, with 11 bases between. The length of the CDR3 is 15 residues. V gene TRBV7-9 combines with J gene TRBJ1-2, with D uncertain. Sequences were derived from peripheral blood, sampled on day 0 of AZD1222 vaccination. This clonotype originated in an adult in good health. The CDR3 region is CASSLVLGKNYGYTF. The CDR3 DNA follows: TGTGCCAGCAGCTTAGTTTTAGGGAAGAACTATGGCTACACCTTC. Based on the CDR3 plus reference TRBV7-9 and TRBJ1-2, the full variable domain is DTGVSQNPRHKITKRGQNVTFRCDPISEHNRLYWYRQTLGQGPEFLTYFQNEAQLEKSRLLSDRFSAERPKGSFSTLEIQRTEQGDSAMYLCASSLVLGKNYGYTFGSGTRLTVV.